A selection of T cell receptor beta chains follows, all from one sample in a study of human T cells and chemical hapten exposure. TCRdb fed the RACE reads into MiXCR, producing one record per CDR3 protein. This table holds about 110,000 distinct CDR3 sequences, more than 9.5% found once. The sequences come from whole blood, collected in connection with sensitization to the hapten diphenylcyclopropenone (DPC). The receptor source for this set is a woman in her thirties or forties with alopecia areata. Some clones in this sample may be carry-over from other donors' samples. The CDR3 runs from the conserved cysteine through the conserved F or W. A D gene is named only where the DNA matches it firmly. Rows give clone size only sometimes, using once, few, many, or a class for an expanded clone.

v_gene,j_gene,len,d_gene,abundance,CDR3nt,CDR3aa
TRBV6-2/TRBV6-3,TRBJ2-7,12,NA,many,TGTGCCAGCAGTTACACGCTTTACGAGCAGTACTTC,CASSYTLYEQYF
TRBV30,TRBJ1-1,18,NA,NA,TGTGCCTGGAGTGTAATGCGGCCTGAGGGATGGGGAATTACTGAAGCTTTCTTT,CAWSVMRPEGWGITEAFF
TRBV12-3/TRBV12-4,TRBJ2-5,13,NA,many,TGTGCCAGCATCGGGGGCGCGGAGGAGACCCAGTACTTC,CASIGGAEETQYF
TRBV27,TRBJ2-7,13,TRBD2,many,TGTGCCAGCAGTTTAAGACTAGCCCACGAGCAGTACTTC,CASSLRLAHEQYF
TRBV20-1,TRBJ2-1,14,NA,many,TGCAGTGCCGGGAAGGGGCGGGACGGCAATGAGCAGTTCTTC,CSAGKGRDGNEQFF
TRBV20-1,TRBJ2-1,15,NA,many,TGCAGTGCCACCTGGGCGGAGGTAAAAGAGAATGAGCAGTTCTTC,CSATWAEVKENEQFF
TRBV20-1,TRBJ2-7,15,NA,many,TGCAGTGCTAGGGAGCTTAGGACTGGTGCCTACGAGCAGTACTTC,CSARELRTGAYEQYF
TRBV7-2,TRBJ1-1,15,NA,many,TGTGCCAGCAGCTTAGATTTGGAGGTACGCACTGAAGCTTTCTTT,CASSLDLEVRTEAFF
TRBV5-4,TRBJ1-2,14,TRBD1,few,TGTGCCAGCAGCTTTCGGGACAGCCTCTATGGGTACACCTTC,CASSFRDSLYGYTF
TRBV12-3/TRBV12-4,TRBJ2-2,12,NA,many,TGTGCCAGCTGGGCCCACACCGGGGAGCTGTTTTTT,CASWAHTGELFF
TRBV4-1,TRBJ2-1,13,NA,many,TGCGCCAGCAGCCAAGCGTCGGGCAATGAGCAGTTCTTC,CASSQASGNEQFF
TRBV27,TRBJ2-6,19,NA,many,TGTGCCAGCAGTTTTAATAGGGGGATTTTCCCCTCTGGGGCCAACGTCCTGACTTTC,CASSFNRGIFPSGANVLTF
TRBV7-9,TRBJ1-1,15,NA,NA,TGTGCCAGCAGCCACACCCAGGGAATGAACACTGAAGCTTTCTTT,CASSHTQGMNTEAFF
TRBV6-2/TRBV6-3,TRBJ1-2,14,NA,NA,TGTGCCAGCAGTCCCATCGGGGGGAACTATGGCTACACCTTC,CASSPIGGNYGYTF
TRBV10-3,TRBJ1-6,14,NA,few,TGTGCCATCAGTGAATCGAACCAGAATTCACCCCTCCACTTT,CAISESNQNSPLHF
TRBV11-2,TRBJ2-5,17,NA,many,TGTGCCAGCAGCTCCGGGGGTGGACAGGCGCACCAAGAGACCCAGTACTTC,CASSSGGGQAHQETQYF
TRBV6-5,TRBJ1-3,16,NA,NA,TGTGCCAGCAGCGCGCGAGGGGCCGAGGCTGGAAACACCATATATTTT,CASSARGAEAGNTIYF
TRBV3-1,TRBJ2-2,14,TRBD2,few,TGTGCCAGCAGCCAAGGGCGGGGGACCGGGGAGCTGTTTTTT,CASSQGRGTGELFF
TRBV6-6,TRBJ2-1,17,TRBD2,few,TGTGCCAGCAGTTACTCTGGGCTAGCGGGTGCGTACAATGAGCAGTTCTTC,CASSYSGLAGAYNEQFF
TRBV4-1,TRBJ2-7,15,NA,few,TGCGCCAGCAGCCCGGTCGGGGGCGGGAACTACGAGCAGTACTTC,CASSPVGGGNYEQYF
TRBV29-1,TRBJ2-1,18,TRBD2,many,TGCAGCGTTGCGGGCCGGGCTAGCGGGGGCTTGATGGTGGGTGAGCAGTTCTTC,CSVAGRASGGLMVGEQFF
TRBV11-2,TRBJ2-7,19,TRBD2,NA,TGTGCCAGCAGTCCCCCGACCGGGACTAGCGGGAGAAGGTCCTACGAGCAGTACTTC,CASSPPTGTSGRRSYEQYF
TRBV30,TRBJ2-5,13,NA,many,TGTGCCTGGAGTGTACGGGCGGGCGAGACCCAGTACTTC,CAWSVRAGETQYF
TRBV20-1,TRBJ2-7,15,NA,many,TGCAGTGCTAGCCTCGGGACCGCGGCCCTTTACGAGCAGTACTTC,CSASLGTAALYEQYF
TRBV7-9,TRBJ2-1,14,TRBD2,few,TGTGCCAGCAGCCCCCCATATAGCGGGCCTGAGCAGTTCTTC,CASSPPYSGPEQFF
TRBV19,TRBJ2-7,16,TRBD1,many,TGCGCCAGTAGTGAACGGGGCGGACAGGCAGACTACGAGCAGTACTTC,CASSERGGQADYEQYF
TRBV20-1,TRBJ2-1,15,NA,many,TGCAGTGCTAGGTCCAGCGGGCGGGGTCGGTATGAGCAGTTCTTC,CSARSSGRGRYEQFF
TRBV18,TRBJ2-7,15,TRBD2,many,TGTGCCAGCTCACCATTGCTAGCGGGCGAGGTCGAGCAGTACTTC,CASSPLLAGEVEQYF
TRBV6-1,TRBJ1-2,15,NA,few,TGTGCCAGCAGCGAGAGCCGGGGGCGTCACTATGGCTACACCTTC,CASSESRGRHYGYTF
TRBV2,TRBJ2-1,13,NA,many,TGTGCCAGCTCACTGAGCTCCTACAATGAGCAGTTCTTC,CASSLSSYNEQFF
TRBV7-2,TRBJ1-5,12,NA,many,TGTGCCAGCAGCGATAGCAATCAGCCCCAGCATTTT,CASSDSNQPQHF
TRBV7-9,TRBJ1-2,15,TRBD1,many,TGTGCCAGCAGCCGGGGACAGGCGCCTAACTATGGCTACACCTTC,CASSRGQAPNYGYTF
TRBV7-9,TRBJ1-1,15,NA,NA,TGTGCCAGCAGCTTAGTAGGTTCGGGAAACACTGAAGCTTTCTTT,CASSLVGSGNTEAFF
TRBV7-9,TRBJ2-3,16,NA,few,TGTGCCAGCGGGGGAGACGGGCGAAAGGCCACAGATACGCAGTATTTT,CASGGDGRKATDTQYF
TRBV7-2,TRBJ2-1,13,TRBD1,many,TGTGCCAGCAGCTTGGGACAGGACAATGAGCAGTTCTTC,CASSLGQDNEQFF
TRBV12-3/TRBV12-4,TRBJ1-5,14,NA,many,TGTGCCAGCACCATGACAGTTAGCAATCAGCCCCAGCATTTT,CASTMTVSNQPQHF
TRBV19,TRBJ2-7,16,TRBD1,many,TGTGCCAGTAGTAGACCACAGGGGACCCTCGGCTACGAGCAGTACTTC,CASSRPQGTLGYEQYF
TRBV7-9,TRBJ2-3,14,NA,many,TGTGCCAGCAGCTTCGTCATGGGAATGGATACGCAGTATTTT,CASSFVMGMDTQYF
TRBV7-9,TRBJ1-1,12,NA,NA,TGTGCCAGCAGCATATCTGGCACTGAAGCTTTCTTT,CASSISGTEAFF
TRBV7-9,TRBJ2-5,18,TRBD2,few,TGTGCCAGCAGCTTAAGCTCCGGACTAGCGGGGGGCGGGGAGACCCAGTACTTC,CASSLSSGLAGGGETQYF